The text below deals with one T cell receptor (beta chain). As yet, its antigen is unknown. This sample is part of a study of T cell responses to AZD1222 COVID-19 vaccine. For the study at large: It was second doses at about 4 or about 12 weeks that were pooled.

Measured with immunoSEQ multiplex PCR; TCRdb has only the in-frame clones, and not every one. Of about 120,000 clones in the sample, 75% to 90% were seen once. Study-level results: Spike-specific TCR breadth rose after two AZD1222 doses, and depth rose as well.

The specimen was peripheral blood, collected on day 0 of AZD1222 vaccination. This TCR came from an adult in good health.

The CDR3 DNA sequence: TGTGCCAGCAGCCAAGGAAGGTCAGATACGCAGTATTTT. This gives the protein CASSQGRSDTQYF. V and J are TRBV4-2 and TRBJ2-3; no clear D gene. Germline lookup yields CDR1 LGHNA and CDR2 YNFKEQ. The CDR3 covers 13 residues. V was cut by 1 base and J by 4 bases, with 6 bases left in between.